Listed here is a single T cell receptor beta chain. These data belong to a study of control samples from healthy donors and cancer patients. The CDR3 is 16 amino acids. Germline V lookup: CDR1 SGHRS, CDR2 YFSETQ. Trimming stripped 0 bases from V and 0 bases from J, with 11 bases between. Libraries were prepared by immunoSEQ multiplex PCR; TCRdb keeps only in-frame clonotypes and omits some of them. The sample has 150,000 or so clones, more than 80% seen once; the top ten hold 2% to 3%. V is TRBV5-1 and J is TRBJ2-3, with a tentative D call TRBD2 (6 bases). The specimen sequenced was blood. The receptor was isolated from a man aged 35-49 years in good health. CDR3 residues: CASSLDAGPSTDTQYF. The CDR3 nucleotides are TGCGCCAGCAGCTTGGACGCGGGGCCGAGCACAGATACGCAGTATTTT.